A single sample gave rise to the 6 T cell receptor beta chains below, sequenced in a study of blood T cell repertoires in COVID-19. Sequencing was performed with immunoSEQ multiplex PCR; in TCRdb, only in-frame clones are kept and a portion is missing. The sample holds about 190,000 clones, about 80% seen once. Sequencing was performed on PBMCs or T cells enriched from blood (not recorded which). These receptors were taken from a woman between 55 and 75 years old with acute COVID-19.

J is TRBJ2-5 and V is TRBV30; D might be TRBD1 (6 bases). The CDR3 extends over 16 amino acids. V was pared by 5 bases and J by 5 bases, with 24 bases between. Germline V gene lookup returns CDR1 GTSNPN and CDR2 SVGIG (reference sequence). The DNA for the CDR3 is TGTGCCTGGCGTACCGGGACAAGCGTTATCCGGGAGACCCAGTACTTC. Amino acid sequence: CAWRTGTSVIRETQYF.

This clone was recorded only once. The J gene is TRBJ1-4, the V gene TRBV7-2; D unclear. Trimming took off 5 bases at V and 8 bases at J, with 12 bases between the two ends. The CDR3 is made up of 13 amino acids. CDR1 and CDR2 from the germline V gene are SGHTA and FQGNSA. This CDR3 reads CASSMSLKEKLFF. The DNA of the CDR3 is TGTGCCAGCAGCATGAGTCTTAAGGAAAAACTGTTTTTT.

The V and J genes are TRBV4-3 and TRBJ2-4; TRBD2 matches at 14 bases. This CDR3 comprises 17 residues. Per the germline V gene, CDR1 is LGHNA and CDR2 is YSLEER. V was clipped by 0 bases and J by 10 bases; unmatched bases: 8. The CDR3 region has the DNA TGCGCCAGCAGCCAAGAAGTGGCTGGGACTAGCGGGAGTATTCAGTACTTC. It yields the protein CASSQEVAGTSGSIQYF.

CDR3 residues: CASSAGLAGYNEQFF. DNA of the CDR3: TGTGCCAGCAGCGCGGGACTAGCGGGATACAATGAGCAGTTCTTC. The chain links TRBV9 to TRBJ2-1, with 13 bases aligning to TRBD2. This CDR3 contains 15 residues. Losses at the gene ends were 3 bases for V and 4 bases for J; bases not matched to a gene: 1. Germline V gene data show CDR1 as SGDLS and CDR2 as YYNGEE.

The chain recombines TRBV4-2 with TRBJ2-1, with 16 bases fitting TRBD2. V shed 3 bases and J 1 base; nucleotides not matched to a gene: 12. Germline V lookup: CDR1 LGHNA, CDR2 YNFKEQ. The CDR3 totals 21 residues. CDR3: CASSHIYSGLAGGGSYNEQFF. The CDR3 nucleotides are TGTGCCAGCAGCCATATTTACTCGGGACTAGCGGGAGGGGGGTCCTACAATGAGCAGTTCTTC.

The chain links TRBV11-3 to TRBJ2-1; the match to TRBD1 covers 12 bases. The ends lost 3 bases at V and 8 bases at J; junction bases unmatched: 8. The CDR3 is 16 amino acids. CDR1 SGHNT and CDR2 YENEEA come from the germline V gene. The CDR3 DNA reads TGTGCCAGCAGCTTGGGACAGGGGGCGCGGAACCATGAGCAGTTCTTC. It codes for CASSLGQGARNHEQFF. Filled out from reference TRBV11-3 and TRBJ2-1, the complete variable domain reads EAGVVQSPRYKIIEKKQPVAFWCNPISGHNTLYWYLQNLGQGPELLIRYENEEAVDDSQLPKDRFSAERLKGVDSTLKIQPAELGDSAVYLCASSLGQGARNHEQFFGPGTRLTVL.